This TCR beta chain was recorded in a study of T-cell memory formation after mild COVID-19. In TCRdb, the 5' RACE reads were re-called with MiXCR into one record per CDR3 protein. Among 450,000 to 650,000 distinct CDR3 sequences, about a fifth were seen once, and the ten largest hold around 8.4%. In this sample, this clonotype turned up a few times. V gave up 4 bases and J gave up 5 bases; unmatched junction bases: 5. Germline CDR1 reads DFQATT; CDR2 reads SNEGSKA (reference sequence). CDR3 length equals 13 residues. The V call is TRBV20-1, the J call TRBJ2-5, with 9 bases lining up with TRBD1. This receptor was obtained from an adult woman who had mild COVID-19 (a few samples of this study predate the infection). Cell type and time point are not known. Sequenced input: PBMCs or a T cell subset sorted from them (not recorded which). CDR3 coding DNA: TGCAGTGCTAATCGAGGACAGGGGGAGACCCAGTACTTC. This gives the protein CSANRGQGETQYF.